The text below deals with one T cell receptor (beta chain). Relative to the germline gene, one junction end is altered; a read error may explain this. Germline V gene data show CDR1 as MDHEN and CDR2 as SYDVKM. The CDR3 covers 14 residues. The sample is drawn from a study of low-dose radiotherapy and immunotherapy resistance in tumors. Study at large: Members of Cohort 2 were treated with 1 Gy per fraction every two weeks; their total was 13 Gy over 26 weeks. Patients were given intravenous nivolumab 240 mg every two weeks plus ipilimumab 1 mg/kg every six weeks.

Both TCRalpha and TCRbeta chains were reverse transcribed with V-gene-specific primers. TCR amplification involved 20 to 25 PCR cycles with a constant-region primer and V-primer adapter. MiXCR, run by TCRdb on the reads, gives a single entry per CDR3 protein. The profile shows tens of thousands of distinct CDR3 sequences, around 30% of them singletons. Time point indicated: before trial treatment. Ipilimumab, nivolumab, aspirin, low-dose cyclophosphamide and low-dose radiotherapy were administered to donors. Each patient who was eligible had an advanced solid tumor with no tumor-infiltrating lymphocytes.

This chain connects TRBV28 to TRBJ1-1; D gene unclear. The input for sequencing was PBMCs, taken before treatment. The TCR sequence derives from a female donor with ovarian cancer. CDR3 in DNA: TGTGCCAGCACCAAGACTAGGAACACTGAAGCTTTTCTCTTT. This sequence encodes CASTKTRNTEAFLF.